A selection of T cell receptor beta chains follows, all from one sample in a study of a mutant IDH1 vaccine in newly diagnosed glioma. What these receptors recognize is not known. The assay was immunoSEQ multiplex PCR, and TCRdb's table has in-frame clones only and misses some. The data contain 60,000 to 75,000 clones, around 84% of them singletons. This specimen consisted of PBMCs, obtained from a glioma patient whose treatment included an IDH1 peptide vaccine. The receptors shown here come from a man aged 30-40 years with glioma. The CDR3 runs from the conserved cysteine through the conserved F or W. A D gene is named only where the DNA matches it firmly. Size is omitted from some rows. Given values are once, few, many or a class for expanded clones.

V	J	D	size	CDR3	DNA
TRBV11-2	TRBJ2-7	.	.	CASSPIGVGKYEQYF	TGTGCCAGCAGCCCCATCGGTGTGGGGAAGTACGAGCAGTACTTC
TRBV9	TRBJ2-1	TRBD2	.	CASTGGGGAYNEQFF	TGTGCCAGCACCGGCGGCGGGGGAGCTTACAATGAGCAGTTCTTC
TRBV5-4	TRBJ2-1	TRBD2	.	CASSSLTSGDYNEQFF	TGTGCCAGCAGCTCATTAACTAGCGGGGACTACAATGAGCAGTTCTTC
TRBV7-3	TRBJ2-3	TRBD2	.	CASSLNPSGGRVADTQYF	TGTGCCAGCAGCTTAAATCCTAGCGGGGGCCGTGTGGCGGATACGCAGTATTTT
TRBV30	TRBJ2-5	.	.	CAWSSWVSQETQYF	TGTGCCTGGAGTTCCTGGGTGTCCCAAGAGACCCAGTACTTC
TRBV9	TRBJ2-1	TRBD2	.	CASSVGTSGIYNEQFF	TGTGCCAGCAGCGTTGGGACTAGCGGGATATACAATGAGCAGTTCTTC
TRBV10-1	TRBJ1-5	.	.	CASSSHWHF	TGCGCCAGCAGCTCCCATTGGCATTTT
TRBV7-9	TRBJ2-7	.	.	CASSSSNPPDGYEQYF	TGTGCCAGCAGCTCATCCAACCCGCCGGACGGCTACGAGCAGTACTTC
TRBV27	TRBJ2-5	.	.	CASSYPGETQYF	TGTGCCAGCAGTTATCCCGGGGAGACCCAGTACTTC
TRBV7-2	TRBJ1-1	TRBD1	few	CASSLYRGTEAFF	TGTGCCAGCAGCTTATACAGGGGTACTGAAGCTTTCTTT
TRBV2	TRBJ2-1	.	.	CASSGEDEEQFF	TGTGCCAGCAGCGGCGAGGACGAAGAGCAGTTCTTC
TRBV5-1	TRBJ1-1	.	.	CASSDPAWGAFF	TGCGCCAGCAGCGACCCGGCTTGGGGAGCTTTCTTT
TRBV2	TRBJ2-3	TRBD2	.	CASRRGGATDTQYF	TGTGCCAGCAGGCGGGGGGGGGCCACAGATACGCAGTATTTT
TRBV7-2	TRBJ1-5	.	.	CASSFGTIDQPQHF	TGTGCCAGCAGCTTCGGGACAATAGATCAGCCCCAGCATTTT
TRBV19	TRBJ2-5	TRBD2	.	CASSIRPAGVETQYF	TGTGCCAGTAGTATCAGACCAGCGGGAGTAGAGACCCAGTACTTC
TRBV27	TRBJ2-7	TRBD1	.	CASSKTGVIYEQYF	TGTGCCAGCAGTAAGACAGGGGTCATCTACGAGCAGTACTTC
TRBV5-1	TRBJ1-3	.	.	CASSPINSGNTIYF	TGCGCCAGCAGCCCTATCAACTCTGGAAACACCATATATTTT
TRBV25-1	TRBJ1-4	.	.	CASSVQGEKLFF	TGTGCCAGCAGTGTACAGGGAGAAAAACTGTTTTTT
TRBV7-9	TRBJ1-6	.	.	CASSSGAIYNSPLHF	TGTGCCAGCAGCTCAGGAGCTATTTATAATTCACCCCTCCACTTT
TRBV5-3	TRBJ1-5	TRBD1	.	CARSFSPAGQYSNQPQHF	TGTGCCAGAAGCTTTTCACCCGCGGGACAGTATAGCAATCAGCCCCAGCATTTT
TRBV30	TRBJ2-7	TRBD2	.	CAWGLASYEQYF	TGTGCCTGGGGACTAGCTTCCTACGAGCAGTACTTC
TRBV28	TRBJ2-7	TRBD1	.	CASSLGTGMFREQYF	TGTGCCAGCAGTTTAGGGACAGGGATGTTTAGGGAGCAGTACTTC
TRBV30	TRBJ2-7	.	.	CAWSGRRYEQYF	TGTGCCTGGAGTGGCCGTCGTTACGAGCAGTACTTC
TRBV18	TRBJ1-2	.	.	CASSPEEVQGVTGYTF	TGTGCCAGCTCGCCGGAGGAAGTACAGGGAGTAACAGGCTACACCTTC
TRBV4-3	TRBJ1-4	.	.	CASSQEFAFRKKLFF	TGCGCCAGCAGCCAAGAATTCGCTTTCAGGAAAAAACTGTTTTTT
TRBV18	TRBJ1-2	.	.	CASSPDPDYGYTF	TGTGCCAGCTCACCAGACCCGGACTATGGCTACACCTTC
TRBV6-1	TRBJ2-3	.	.	CASSEADTQYF	TGTGCCAGCAGTGAAGCGGATACGCAGTATTTT
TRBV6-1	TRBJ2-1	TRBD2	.	CASSDSGRAHNEQFF	TGTGCCAGCAGTGATAGCGGGAGGGCCCACAATGAGCAGTTCTTC
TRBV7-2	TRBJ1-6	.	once	CASSGDAYNSPLHF	TGTGCCAGCAGCGGAGATGCGTATAATTCACCCCTCCACTTT
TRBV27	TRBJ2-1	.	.	CASSSYRDNEQFF	TGTGCCAGCAGTTCCTACAGAGACAATGAGCAGTTCTTC
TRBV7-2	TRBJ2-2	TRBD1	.	CASSPRGLKGTGELFF	TGTGCCAGCAGTCCCAGGGGGTTAAAGGGCACCGGGGAGCTGTTTTTT
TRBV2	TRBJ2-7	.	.	CASSDDSRPYEQYF	TGTGCCAGCAGTGATGACAGCCGGCCCTACGAGCAGTACTTC
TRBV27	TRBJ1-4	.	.	CASSPARGRKLFF	TGTGCCAGCAGTCCCGCGAGGGGTCGGAAACTGTTTTTT
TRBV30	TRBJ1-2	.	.	CAWSQMAGANYGYTF	TGTGCCTGGAGCCAAATGGCAGGGGCTAACTATGGCTACACCTTC
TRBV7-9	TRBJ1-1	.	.	CASSRTGNTEAFF	TGTGCCAGCAGCCGGACGGGGAACACTGAAGCTTTCTTT
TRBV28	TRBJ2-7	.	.	CASTDYKYEQYF	TGTGCCAGCACCGATTATAAGTACGAGCAGTACTTC
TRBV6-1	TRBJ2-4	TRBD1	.	CASGTVSIAKNIQYF	TGTGCCAGCGGGACAGTTAGTATAGCCAAAAACATTCAGTACTTC
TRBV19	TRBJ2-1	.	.	CASSIPGGLYNEQFF	TGTGCCAGTAGTATCCCCGGGGGCCTCTACAATGAGCAGTTCTTC
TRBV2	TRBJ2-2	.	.	CASSAREGELFF	TGTGCCAGCAGCGCCCGAGAGGGGGAGCTGTTTTTT
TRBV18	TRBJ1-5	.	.	CASSPDRIQPQHF	TGTGCCAGCTCACCAGATAGGATTCAGCCCCAGCATTTT
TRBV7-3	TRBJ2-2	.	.	CASSSNHKAGELFF	TGTGCCAGCAGCTCCAATCATAAGGCCGGGGAGCTGTTTTTT
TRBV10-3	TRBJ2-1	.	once	CAIRYSARDEQFF	TGTGCCATCAGGTATTCCGCGCGGGATGAGCAGTTCTTC
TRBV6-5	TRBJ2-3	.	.	CASSQRDTQYF	TGTGCCAGCAGCCAGAGGGATACGCAGTATTTT
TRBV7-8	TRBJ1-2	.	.	CASSFVGNYGYTF	TGTGCCAGCAGCTTCGTCGGAAACTATGGCTACACCTTC
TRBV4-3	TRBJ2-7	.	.	CASSQVRANEQYF	TGCGCCAGCAGCCAAGTAAGGGCTAACGAGCAGTACTTC
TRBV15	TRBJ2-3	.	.	CATSRGIGGGTDTQYF	TGTGCCACCAGCAGGGGGATAGGAGGGGGCACAGATACGCAGTATTTT
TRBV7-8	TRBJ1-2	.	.	CASSFTDYGYTF	TGTGCCAGCAGCTTCACGGACTATGGCTACACCTTC
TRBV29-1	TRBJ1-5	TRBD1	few	CSADPGGGQPQHF	TGCAGCGCTGACCCAGGGGGCGGTCAGCCCCAGCATTTT
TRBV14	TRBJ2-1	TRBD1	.	CASSQRRGGFPTSWNEQFF	TGTGCCAGCAGCCAACGAAGAGGGGGCTTCCCCACTAGTTGGAATGAGCAGTTCTTC
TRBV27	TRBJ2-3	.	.	CASSLSVSTDTQYF	TGTGCCAGCAGTTTGTCGGTCTCCACAGATACGCAGTATTTT